This T cell receptor (beta chain) emerged from a study of identical twins. TCRdb re-derived calls from the 5' RACE reads in MiXCR, one entry per CDR3 protein. Of approximately 620,000 distinct CDR3 sequences in the sample, about 9.4% are singletons; the top ten hold approximately 0.96%. This clonotype appeared many times. Its specificity is not known. Whole-study results and caveats: Reduced insertions were recorded for abundant cord blood beta clonotypes, with no such pattern in memory repertoires. Potential partial confounding of zero-insertion analyses by invariant MAIT and iNKT cells was noted. In beta out-of-frame sequences, the excess sharing between twins was weaker.

The same data also contributed to another study, on yellow fever vaccine responses in identical twins.

The sample taken for sequencing was PBMCs. This TCR was recovered from a woman younger than 30 in good health.

The CDR3 is CASSLLGQGFTEQYF. The CDR3 nucleotides are TGTGCCAGCAGCTTACTAGGACAGGGGTTCACCGAGCAGTACTTC. The gene calls are TRBV7-2 and TRBJ2-7; TRBD1 aligns across 9 bases. V shed 2 bases and J 6 bases; nucleotides not matched to a gene: 8. Germline V CDR1 and CDR2: SGHTA, FQGNSA. CDR3 size: 15 residues. The variable domain in full, with the rest retrieved from reference TRBV7-2 and TRBJ2-7, is GAGVSQSPSNKVTEKGKDVELRCDPISGHTALYWYRQSLGQGLEFLIYFQGNSAPDKSGLPSDRFSAERTGGSVSTLTIQRTQQEDSAVYLCASSLLGQGFTEQYFGPGTRLTVT.